The 3 T cell receptor beta chains in this list originate from one sample, sequenced in a study of shared clonotypes between healthy human individuals. Here immunoSEQ multiplex PCR was the method, and the copy in TCRdb shows in-frame clones only, minus some. The sample yields roughly 680,000 clones, roughly 72% seen once. Sequencing input: memory CD4+ T cells sorted from blood. The subset is: CD45RA-negative fraction. Source of these receptors: a woman aged 25 to 39 in good health.

To note about this clone: This specimen includes other DNA sequences encoding the same CDR3. CDR3 amino acids: CSARDSYEQYF. The CDR3 bases are TGCAGTGCTAGAGACAGTTACGAGCAGTACTTC. This chain connects TRBV20-1 to TRBJ2-5; D remains unclear. The better agreement between TRBJ2-7 and the DNA end casts doubt on the J call. Germline V CDR1 and CDR2: DFQATT, SNEGSKA (reference sequence). This CDR3 has 11 residues.

The chain combines TRBV7-2 with TRBJ2-7, with D unresolved. The V end lost 1 base, the J end lost 6 bases, and 10 bases lay between the germline ends. CDR1 and CDR2 (germline): SGHTA, FQGNSA. This CDR3 region has 13 residues. The CDR3 coding sequence is TGTGCCAGCAGCTTAGGAAACCTCAGCGAGCAGTACTTC. Its translation is CASSLGNLSEQYF.

This clone was seen just once. The rearrangement links TRBV25-1 to TRBJ2-5; 12 nucleotides match TRBD1. V shed 6 bases and J 5 bases; nucleotides not matched to a gene: 13. The CDR3 loop spans 17 amino acids. Germline lookup yields CDR1 MGHDK and CDR2 SYGVNS. The CDR3 is CASRTGGTGGAGETQYF. The CDR3 nucleotides are TGTGCCAGCAGGACGGGTGGGACAGGGGGCGCGGGGGAGACCCAGTACTTC.